Listed below are T cell receptor beta chains from one sample, sequenced in a study of graft-versus-host responses after intestinal transplantation. The antigens these receptors bind are not known. Some clones are missing from TCRdb's copy, which holds only in-frame ones; the method was immunoSEQ multiplex PCR. This repertoire shows around 100,000 clones, around 94% found once; its top ten account for under 0.3%. The sample was unstimulated CD4+ T cells sorted from spleen or lymph node cells, taken before transplant. Receptors originate from a human donor who was the organ donor for an intestinal transplant. The CDR3 runs from the conserved cysteine through the conserved F or W. Each record gives: D gene, J gene, V gene, clone size, CDR3 DNA, CDR3 protein. D genes are given only for firm matches. Size is stated for part of the rows, as once, few or many counts, or as a class when the clone is expanded.

>TRBD2|TRBJ2-3|TRBV2|-
TGTGCCAGCACGCAACTAGCGGGACAGGCAGATACGCAGTATTTT
CASTQLAGQADTQYF
>-|TRBJ2-1|TRBV5-1|-
TGCGCCAGCAGCTTGGTGGAAGCCCGAGGGGATACTGAGCAGTTCTTC
CASSLVEARGDTEQFF
>-|TRBJ1-2|TRBV27|-
TGTGCCAGCAGTTTCTCAGGGGAAGGCTACACCTTC
CASSFSGEGYTF
>-|TRBJ1-4|TRBV11-2|-
TGTGCCAGCAGCTTAGACCCCGGACAGTTTGAAAAACTGTTTTTT
CASSLDPGQFEKLFF
>-|TRBJ2-3|TRBV7-9|-
TGTGCCAGCAGCCGGGCCAGGCATATCGATACGCAGTATTTT
CASSRARHIDTQYF
>TRBD1|TRBJ2-1|TRBV5-1|-
TGCGCCAGCAGCTCCGGACAGGGGGCCTACAATGAGCAGTTCTTC
CASSSGQGAYNEQFF
>TRBD2|TRBJ2-1|TRBV28|-
TGTGCCAGCAGTTTAGTAGCCCGGCGGGAGGGCCTCAATGAGCAGTTCTTC
CASSLVARREGLNEQFF
>TRBD1|TRBJ1-2|TRBV5-6|-
TGTGCCAGCAGCTTGGCCCTGGTGGCCAGGGGGAACTATGGCTACACCTTC
CASSLALVARGNYGYTF
>-|TRBJ1-1|TRBV7-9|-
TGTGCCAGCAGCTTAGCGCGGGCTCCTTGGGGCATGAACACTGAAGCTTTCTTT
CASSLARAPWGMNTEAFF
>-|TRBJ2-3|TRBV5-8|-
TGTGCCAGCAGCCCGCGTCGCGGGGCGAGCACAGATACGCAGTATTTT
CASSPRRGASTDTQYF
>TRBD1|TRBJ1-4|TRBV7-9|-
TGTGCCAGCAGCTTAGGGGACAGGGGAACTAATGAAAAACTGTTTTTT
CASSLGDRGTNEKLFF
>-|TRBJ2-1|TRBV5-1|-
TGCGCCAGCAGCCAAATGGAAAACCTTTACAATGAGCAGTTCTTC
CASSQMENLYNEQFF
>-|TRBJ2-7|TRBV5-1|-
TGCGCCAGCAAACGGGGCGGCTCCTACGAGCAGTACTTC
CASKRGGSYEQYF
>TRBD2|TRBJ2-1|TRBV7-2|-
TGTGCCAGCAGCTTACTAGCGGGGAATGAGCAGTTCTTC
CASSLLAGNEQFF
>TRBD1|TRBJ2-7|TRBV6-6|-
TGTGCCAGCAGTTTGGACAGGAGTCAGTACTTC
CASSLDRSQYF
>-|TRBJ2-7|TRBV30|-
TGTGCCTGGAGTCCCCACCCTTCCTCCTACGAGCAGTACTTC
CAWSPHPSSYEQYF
>-|TRBJ1-3|TRBV4-3|-
TGCGCCAGCAGCCAGACTGGAAACACCATATATTTT
CASSQTGNTIYF
>-|TRBJ1-3|TRBV4-3|-
TGCGCCAGCAGCCAAGGGGGGTTGGGAAACACCATATATTTT
CASSQGGLGNTIYF
>-|TRBJ1-5|TRBV28|once
TGTGCCAGCAGTTTCTCGGGGGCCTGGCAGCCCCAGCATTTT
CASSFSGAWQPQHF
>-|TRBJ1-3|TRBV6-5|-
TGTGCCAGCAGCCGATCGAGGGGAAACACCATATATTTT
CASSRSRGNTIYF
>TRBD1|TRBJ2-1|TRBV14|-
TGTGCCAGCAGACCGGGACAGGGCTACGGTGAGCAGTTCTTC
CASRPGQGYGEQFF
>TRBD2|TRBJ2-1|TRBV7-9|-
TGTGCCAGCAGCCAATCTAGCGGGGCGTACAATGAGCAGTTCTTC
CASSQSSGAYNEQFF
>TRBD1|TRBJ1-2|TRBV19|-
TGTGCCAGTAGAGGTTTCTCCAGGGGGGGACTTGGCTACACCTTC
CASRGFSRGGLGYTF
>-|TRBJ1-5|TRBV6-6|-
TGTGCCAGCAGTGTATACCGCAATCAGCCCCAGCATTTT
CASSVYRNQPQHF
>-|TRBJ1-1|TRBV27|-
TGTGCCTCCTACCCGCGGGAGAACACTGAAGCTTTCTTT
CASYPRENTEAFF
>TRBD2|TRBJ2-7|TRBV7-2|-
TGTGCCAGCAGCTTCCCGGGACTAGTAGACGAGCAGTACTTC
CASSFPGLVDEQYF
>-|TRBJ2-3|TRBV4-2|-
TGTGCCAGCAGCCAAGCACAGGGCACTAGCACAGATACGCAGTATTTT
CASSQAQGTSTDTQYF
>TRBD2|TRBJ2-7|TRBV28|-
TGTGCCAGCAGGACTAGCGGGAGCGAGCAGTACTTC
CASRTSGSEQYF
>-|TRBJ2-7|TRBV30|-
TGTGCCTGGAGTGCGGACCCCCCCTACGAGCAGTACTTC
CAWSADPPYEQYF
>-|TRBJ2-3|TRBV6-1|-
TGTGCCAGCGAACGGGGATTCACAGATACGCAGTATTTT
CASERGFTDTQYF
>-|TRBJ2-3|TRBV2|-
TGTGCCAGCAAGGGCAGCAGCACAGATACGCAGTATTTT
CASKGSSTDTQYF
>TRBD2|TRBJ2-1|TRBV28|-
TGTGCCAGCAGTTTGCGGCTAGCGGGGTACAATGAGCAGTTCTTC
CASSLRLAGYNEQFF
>TRBD1|TRBJ2-1|TRBV2|-
TGTGCCAGTGGGGACAGCCGTTACAATGAGCAGTTCTTC
CASGDSRYNEQFF
>-|TRBJ1-2|TRBV4-2|-
TGTGCCAGCAGCCAAGATCATAACTATGGCTACACCTTC
CASSQDHNYGYTF
>-|TRBJ2-7|TRBV30|-
TGTGCCTGGAGTTCTTCAGGGGGGAGGTACGAGCAGTACTTC
CAWSSSGGRYEQYF
>-|TRBJ1-3|TRBV5-1|-
TGCGCCAGCAGCTTCGGGTCCTCTGGAAACACCATATATTTT
CASSFGSSGNTIYF
>-|TRBJ1-1|TRBV6-1|few
TGTGCCAGCAGTGGAGTCATGAACACTGAAGCTTTCTTT
CASSGVMNTEAFF
>TRBD1|TRBJ2-3|TRBV7-3|-
TGTGCCAGCAGCTTAACGGACAGGGGCACAGATACGCAGTATTTT
CASSLTDRGTDTQYF
>TRBD2|TRBJ2-7|TRBV18|-
TGTGCCAGCTCACCAAGCGCGGGAGGCCCTAGGCAGTACTTC
CASSPSAGGPRQYF
>-|TRBJ1-3|TRBV6-5|-
TGTGCCAGCAGTTACTCCCGACCTGGGGCTGGAAACACCATATATTTT
CASSYSRPGAGNTIYF
>-|TRBJ1-2|TRBV9|-
TGTGCCAGCAGCGTAGGGGAAGGGCCGGGCTACACCTTC
CASSVGEGPGYTF
>TRBD1|TRBJ1-2|TRBV5-1|-
TGCGCCAGCAGCTTCGGACAGGCTGAACCCTATGGCTACACCTTC
CASSFGQAEPYGYTF
>-|TRBJ2-7|TRBV18|once
TGTGCCAGCTCACCGGGCACCACCTCCTACGAGCAGTACTTC
CASSPGTTSYEQYF
>-|TRBJ2-5|TRBV6-1|-
TGTGCCAGCAGTGATCCCTGGGGCGGCAAAGAGACCCAGTACTTC
CASSDPWGGKETQYF
>-|TRBJ1-5|TRBV4-2|-
TGTGCCAGCAGCCAATCACACAGGGTAGGACTTGGGAGCAATCAGCCCCAGCATTTT
CASSQSHRVGLGSNQPQHF
>-|TRBJ2-2|TRBV11-2|-
TGTGCCAGCAGCTTAGTTTCGTGGACGAACACCGGGGAGCTGTTTTTT
CASSLVSWTNTGELFF
>TRBD2|TRBJ2-1|TRBV5-1|-
TGCGCCAGCAGTTCTAGCGGGACGTCCTACAATGAGCAGTTCTTC
CASSSSGTSYNEQFF
>-|TRBJ1-5|TRBV7-2|-
TGTGCCAGCAGCTTAGCAGGTCAGCCCCAGCATTTT
CASSLAGQPQHF
>-|TRBJ1-1|TRBV9|-
TGTGCCAGCAGCGTGGGGGGACACCTGAACACTGAAGCTTTCTTT
CASSVGGHLNTEAFF
>TRBD1|TRBJ2-5|TRBV5-1|-
TGCGCCAGCAGCGTGGGACAGGGGGCTGGGGAGACCCAGTACTTC
CASSVGQGAGETQYF
>TRBD2|TRBJ2-2|TRBV6-1|-
TGTGCCAGCAGTACTAGCGGGAGCAGCGGGGAGCTGTTTTTT
CASSTSGSSGELFF
>-|TRBJ2-7|TRBV6-5|-
TGTGCGTCAGGGACCCTCTACGAGCAGTACTTC
CASGTLYEQYF